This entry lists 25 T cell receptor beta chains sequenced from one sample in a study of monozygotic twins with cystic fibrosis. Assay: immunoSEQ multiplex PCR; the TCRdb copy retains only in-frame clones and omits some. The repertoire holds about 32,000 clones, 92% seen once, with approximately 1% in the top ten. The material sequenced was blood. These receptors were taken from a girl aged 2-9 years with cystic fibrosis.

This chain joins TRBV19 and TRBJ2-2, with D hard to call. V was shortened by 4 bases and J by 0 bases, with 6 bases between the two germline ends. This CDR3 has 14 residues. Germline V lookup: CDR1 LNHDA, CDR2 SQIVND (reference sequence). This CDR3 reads CASSTLANTGELFF. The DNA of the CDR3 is TGTGCCAGTAGTACATTGGCGAACACCGGGGAGCTGTTTTTT.

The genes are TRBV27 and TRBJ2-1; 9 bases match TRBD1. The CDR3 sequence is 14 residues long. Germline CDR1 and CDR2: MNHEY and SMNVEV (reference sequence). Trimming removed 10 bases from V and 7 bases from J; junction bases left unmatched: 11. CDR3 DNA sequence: TGTGCCACCCACGGACAGGGGATAGGGAATGAGCAGTTCTTC. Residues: CATHGQGIGNEQFF.

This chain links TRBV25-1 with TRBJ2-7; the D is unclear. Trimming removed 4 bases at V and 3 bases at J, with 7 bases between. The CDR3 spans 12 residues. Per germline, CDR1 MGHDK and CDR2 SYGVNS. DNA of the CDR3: TGTGCCAGCAGTGCCAGTCTCTACGAGCAGTACTTC. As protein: CASSASLYEQYF.

In nucleotides, the CDR3 is TGTGCCAGTATCTCCGACCACCTCACCGGGGAGCTGTTTTTT. Its protein product is CASISDHLTGELFF. This sequence joins TRBV19 and TRBJ2-2; the D is unclear. V lost 7 bases and J lost 4, with 13 bases in between. The CDR3 consists of 14 residues. The V gene's germline CDR1 is LNHDA and CDR2 SQIVND (reference sequence).

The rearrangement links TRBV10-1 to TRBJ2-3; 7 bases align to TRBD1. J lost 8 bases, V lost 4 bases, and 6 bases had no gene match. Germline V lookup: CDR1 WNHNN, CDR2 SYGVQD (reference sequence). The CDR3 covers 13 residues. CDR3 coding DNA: TGCGCCAGCAGTGGGACAGGTCGTGGTACGCAGTATTTT. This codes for CASSGTGRGTQYF.

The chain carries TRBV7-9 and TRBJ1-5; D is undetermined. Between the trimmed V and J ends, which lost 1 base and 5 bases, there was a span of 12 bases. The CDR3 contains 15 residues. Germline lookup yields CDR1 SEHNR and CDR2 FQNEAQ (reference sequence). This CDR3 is CASSLEGLGDQPQHF. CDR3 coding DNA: TGTGCCAGCAGCTTAGAGGGATTAGGAGATCAGCCCCAGCATTTT.

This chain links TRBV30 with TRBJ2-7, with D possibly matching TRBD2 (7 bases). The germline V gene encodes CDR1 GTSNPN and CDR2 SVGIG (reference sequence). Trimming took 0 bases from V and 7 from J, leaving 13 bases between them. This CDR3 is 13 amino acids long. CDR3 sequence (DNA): TGTGCCTGGAGTGTAGGGGGGGCTAGGGAGCAGTACTTC. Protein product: CAWSVGGAREQYF.

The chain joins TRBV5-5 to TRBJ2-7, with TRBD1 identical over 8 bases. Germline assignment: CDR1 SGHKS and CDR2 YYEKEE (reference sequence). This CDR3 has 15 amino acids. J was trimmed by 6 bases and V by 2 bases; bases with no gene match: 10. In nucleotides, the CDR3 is TGTGCCAGCAGCTTTGCAGCACAGGGGGGAATCGAGCAGTACTTC. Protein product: CASSFAAQGGIEQYF. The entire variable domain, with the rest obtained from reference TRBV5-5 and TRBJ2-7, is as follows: DAGVTQSPTHLIKTRGQQVTLRCSPISGHKSVSWYQQVLGQGPQFIFQYYEKEERGRGNFPDRFSARQFPNYSSELNVNALLLGDSALYLCASSFAAQGGIEQYFGPGTRLTVT.

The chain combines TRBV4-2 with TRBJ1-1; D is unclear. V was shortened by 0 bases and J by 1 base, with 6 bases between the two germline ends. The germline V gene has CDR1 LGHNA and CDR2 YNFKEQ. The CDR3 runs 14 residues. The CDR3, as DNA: TGTGCCAGCAGCCAAGATTACGGGAACACTGAAGCTTTCTTT. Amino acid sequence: CASSQDYGNTEAFF.

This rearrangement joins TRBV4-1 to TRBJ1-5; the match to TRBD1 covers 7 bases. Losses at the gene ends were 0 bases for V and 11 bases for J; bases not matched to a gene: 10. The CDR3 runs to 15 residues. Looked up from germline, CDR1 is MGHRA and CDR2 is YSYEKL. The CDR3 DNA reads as TGCGCCAGCAGCCAAGAGTGGAGGGGGCTCGGGGCCCAGCATTTT. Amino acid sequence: CASSQEWRGLGAQHF.

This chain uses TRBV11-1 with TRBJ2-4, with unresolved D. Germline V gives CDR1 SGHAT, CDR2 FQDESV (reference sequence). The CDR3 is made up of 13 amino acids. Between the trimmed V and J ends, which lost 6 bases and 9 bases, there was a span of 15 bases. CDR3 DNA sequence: TGTGCCAGCAGTCAAGGAAAGACGGGCATTCAGTACTTC. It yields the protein CASSQGKTGIQYF.

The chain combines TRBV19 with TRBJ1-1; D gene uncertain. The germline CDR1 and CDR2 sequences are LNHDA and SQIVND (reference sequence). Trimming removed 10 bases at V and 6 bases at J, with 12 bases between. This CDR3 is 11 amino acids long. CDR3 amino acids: CATSYFAEAFF. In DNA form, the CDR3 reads TGTGCCACCTCCTACTTCGCTGAAGCTTTCTTT.

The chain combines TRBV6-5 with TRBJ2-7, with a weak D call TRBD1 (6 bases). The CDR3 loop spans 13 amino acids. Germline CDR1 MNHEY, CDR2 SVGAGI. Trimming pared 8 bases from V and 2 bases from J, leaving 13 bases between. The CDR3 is CASGDRTTYEQYF. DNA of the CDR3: TGTGCCAGCGGCGACAGGACCACCTACGAGCAGTACTTC.

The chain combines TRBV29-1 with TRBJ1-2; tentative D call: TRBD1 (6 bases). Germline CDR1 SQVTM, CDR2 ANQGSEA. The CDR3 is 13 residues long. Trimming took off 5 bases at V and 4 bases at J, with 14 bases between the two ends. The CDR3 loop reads CSVPLEGGYGYTF. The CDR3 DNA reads TGCAGCGTTCCGCTGGAGGGGGGCTATGGCTACACCTTC.

The CDR3 coding sequence is TGTGCCAGCAGCTTGGGACTAGCGGGACGGACCGGGGAGCTGTTTTTT. Translation gives CASSLGLAGRTGELFF. This chain uses TRBV11-2 with TRBJ2-2; 13 bases are a match to TRBD2. The CDR3 has 16 amino acids. Germline CDR1 and CDR2: SGHAT and FQNNGV. With V trimmed by 3 bases and J by 5 bases, 3 bases remained unmatched.

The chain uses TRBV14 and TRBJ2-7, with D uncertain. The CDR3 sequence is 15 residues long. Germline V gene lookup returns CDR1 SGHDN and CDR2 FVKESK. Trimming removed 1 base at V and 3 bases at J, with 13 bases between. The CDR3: CASSQGPSWNYEQYF. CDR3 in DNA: TGTGCCAGCAGCCAAGGTCCTTCGTGGAACTACGAGCAGTACTTC.

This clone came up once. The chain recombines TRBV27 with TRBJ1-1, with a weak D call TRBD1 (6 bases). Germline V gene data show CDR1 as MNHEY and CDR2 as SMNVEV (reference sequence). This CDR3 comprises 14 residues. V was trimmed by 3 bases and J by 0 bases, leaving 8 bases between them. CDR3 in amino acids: CASSFRGLNTEAFF. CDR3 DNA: TGTGCCAGCAGTTTCCGGGGGCTGAACACTGAAGCTTTCTTT.

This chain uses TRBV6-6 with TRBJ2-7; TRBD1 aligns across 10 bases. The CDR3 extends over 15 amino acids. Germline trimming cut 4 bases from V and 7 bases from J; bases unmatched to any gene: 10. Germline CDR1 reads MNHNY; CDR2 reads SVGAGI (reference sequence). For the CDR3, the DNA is TGTGCCAGCAGTTCCCCGACAGGGGGCATGCCTGAGCAGTACTTC. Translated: CASSSPTGGMPEQYF.

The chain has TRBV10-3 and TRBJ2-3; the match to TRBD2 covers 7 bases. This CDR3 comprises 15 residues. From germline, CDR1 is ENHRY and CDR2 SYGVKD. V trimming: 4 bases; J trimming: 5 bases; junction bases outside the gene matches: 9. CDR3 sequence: CAISVGGSNLDTQYF. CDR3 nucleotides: TGTGCCATCAGTGTCGGCGGGAGCAATCTAGATACGCAGTATTTT.

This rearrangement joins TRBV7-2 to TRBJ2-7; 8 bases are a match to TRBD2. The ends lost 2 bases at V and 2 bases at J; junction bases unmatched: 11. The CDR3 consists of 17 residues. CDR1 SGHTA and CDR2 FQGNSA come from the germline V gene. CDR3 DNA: TGTGCCAGCAGCTTAACCCCCCCCGGGAGGGCAGCCTACGAGCAGTACTTC. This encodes CASSLTPPGRAAYEQYF.

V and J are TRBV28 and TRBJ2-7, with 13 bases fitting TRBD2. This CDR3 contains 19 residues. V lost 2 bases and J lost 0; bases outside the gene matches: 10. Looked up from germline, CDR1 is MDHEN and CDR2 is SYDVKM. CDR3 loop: CASSLQLAGGPQFSYEQYF. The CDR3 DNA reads TGTGCCAGCAGTTTACAACTAGCGGGAGGGCCTCAGTTCTCCTACGAGCAGTACTTC.

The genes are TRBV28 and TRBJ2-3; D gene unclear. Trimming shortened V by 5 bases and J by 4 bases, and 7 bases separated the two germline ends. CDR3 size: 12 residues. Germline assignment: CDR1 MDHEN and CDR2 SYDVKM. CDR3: CASSPRSDTQYF. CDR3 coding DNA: TGTGCCAGCAGTCCGCGGTCAGATACGCAGTATTTT.

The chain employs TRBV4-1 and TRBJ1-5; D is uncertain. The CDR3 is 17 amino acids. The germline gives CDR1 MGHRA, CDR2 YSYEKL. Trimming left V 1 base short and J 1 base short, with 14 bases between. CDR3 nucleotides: TGCGCCAGCAGCCAAGTTGAGGGCCCGGAGAGCAATCAGCCCCAGCATTTT. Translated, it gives CASSQVEGPESNQPQHF.

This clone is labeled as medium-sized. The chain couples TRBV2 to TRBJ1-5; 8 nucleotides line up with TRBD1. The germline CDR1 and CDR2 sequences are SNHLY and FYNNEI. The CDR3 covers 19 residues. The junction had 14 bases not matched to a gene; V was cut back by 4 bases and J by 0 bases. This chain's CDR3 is CASSANPIGQGYSNQPQHF. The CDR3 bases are TGTGCCAGCAGTGCCAATCCTATTGGACAGGGCTATAGCAATCAGCCCCAGCATTTT. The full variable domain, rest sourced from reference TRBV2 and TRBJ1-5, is EPEVTQTPSHQVTQMGQEVILRCVPISNHLYFYWYRQILGQKVEFLVSFYNNEISEKSEIFDDQFSVERPDGSNFTLKIRSTKLEDSAMYFCASSANPIGQGYSNQPQHFGDGTRLSIL.

The chain's CDR3 is CASSYGDPSNTGELFF. As DNA, the CDR3 is TGTGCCAGCAGTTACGGGGACCCTTCGAACACCGGGGAGCTGTTTTTT. This chain uses TRBV6-5 with TRBJ2-2; TRBD1 or TRBD2 may be the D gene (5 bases each). The V gene lost 2 bases and the J gene lost 0 bases, with 10 bases spanning the gap. This CDR3 spans 16 amino acids. The germline gives CDR1 MNHEY, CDR2 SVGAGI.